Presented here are 29 T cell receptor beta chains from one specimen sequenced in a study of blood T cell repertoires in COVID-19. Assay used: immunoSEQ multiplex PCR; TCRdb lists only in-frame clones, some missing. The table shows under 400,000 clones, with 88% occurring only once. Sequenced sample: peripheral blood. These receptors originate from a woman aged 25 to 39 with COVID-19, enrolled during active disease.

The V gene is TRBV7-9, the J gene TRBJ1-1, with TRBD1 identical over 9 bases. This CDR3 is 17 amino acids long. The germline gives CDR1 SEHNR, CDR2 FQNEAQ (reference sequence). The ends lost 3 bases at V and 1 base at J; junction bases unmatched: 9. The CDR3, as DNA: TGTGCCAGCAGCTTCTCTACGGCGGGACAGGGGAACACTGAAGCTTTCTTT. It yields the protein CASSFSTAGQGNTEAFF.

The genes are TRBV19 and TRBJ2-3; TRBD2 matches at 7 bases. This CDR3 comprises 16 residues. Germline loops: CDR1 LNHDA, CDR2 SQIVND (reference sequence). The V and J ends lost 9 bases and 1 base, in that order; junction bases with no gene match: 13. Here the CDR3 reads CASASESGAGTDTQYF. The CDR3 DNA reads TGTGCCAGCGCGTCCGAAAGCGGGGCAGGCACAGATACGCAGTATTTT.

The count of this clone is one. The genes are TRBV19 and TRBJ1-1; tentatively, D is TRBD1 (5 bases). In germline, CDR1 is LNHDA, CDR2 SQIVND (reference sequence). The CDR3 is made up of 14 amino acids. V lost 3 bases and J lost 6, with 14 bases in between. The chain's CDR3 is CASSIDRDWAEAFF. The CDR3 region has the DNA TGTGCCAGTAGTATCGACAGAGATTGGGCTGAAGCTTTCTTT.

V gene TRBV7-2 combines with J gene TRBJ1-5, with D maybe TRBD1 (6 bases). The CDR3 has 15 residues. Between the trimmed V and J ends, which lost 0 bases and 6 bases, there was a span of 12 bases. Germline V gene data show CDR1 as SGHTA and CDR2 as FQGNSA. The CDR3 sequence is CASSLAPLDSQPQHF. CDR3 DNA sequence: TGTGCCAGCAGCTTAGCCCCTTTGGACAGTCAGCCCCAGCATTTT.

This chain links TRBV19 with TRBJ1-5; 7 positions match TRBD1. CDR1 and CDR2 from the germline V gene are LNHDA and SQIVND (reference sequence). This CDR3 has 15 residues. Trimming removed 7 bases from V and 3 bases from J; junction bases left unmatched: 9. CDR3 protein: CASTKVQGHNQPQHF. DNA of the CDR3: TGTGCCAGTACTAAGGTACAGGGGCACAATCAGCCCCAGCATTTT.

Only a few counts were recorded for this clone. The chain is built from TRBV7-8 and TRBJ2-1; TRBD2 matches at 9 bases. V lost 10 bases to trimming and J lost 6 bases; unmatched junction nucleotides: 7. The germline V gene encodes CDR1 SGHVS and CDR2 FQNEAQ. CDR3 length: 13 amino acids. The DNA of the CDR3 is TGTGCCACCGCGCGGGGGGGCCGCAATGAGCAGTTCTTC. Its protein product is CATARGGRNEQFF.

This chain links TRBV5-4 with TRBJ1-1, with a weak D call TRBD1 (5 bases). V was cut by 2 bases and J by 4 bases, with 18 bases left in between. Germline CDR1 reads SGHNT; CDR2 reads YYREEE (reference sequence). The CDR3 runs 16 residues. This chain's CDR3 is CASSFGAGLTFTEAFF. Written as DNA, the CDR3 is TGTGCCAGCAGCTTTGGGGCAGGGCTAACTTTCACTGAAGCTTTCTTT.

This chain uses TRBV5-8 with TRBJ2-1, with D possibly TRBD1 on 5 matching bases. Germline V lookup: CDR1 SGHTS, CDR2 YDEGEE. The CDR3 sequence is 13 residues long. Trimming took off 3 bases at V and 9 bases at J, with 13 bases between the two ends. The CDR3 nucleotides read TGTGCCAGCAGCTGGGGCCGGTGGGGTGAGCAGTTCTTC. Protein product: CASSWGRWGEQFF.

In DNA, the CDR3 is TGTGCCAGCAGCTTTGGTATACAAACTGAAGCTTTCTTT. This sequence encodes CASSFGIQTEAFF. V is TRBV11-3 and J is TRBJ1-1, with D unresolved. The germline V and J ends were trimmed by 3 bases and 5 bases, with 10 bases remaining between them. This CDR3 spans 13 amino acids. Per the germline V gene, CDR1 is SGHNT and CDR2 is YENEEA.

The chain joins TRBV5-8 to TRBJ1-6; a possible D gene is TRBD1 (6 bases). This CDR3 spans 15 amino acids. Looked up from germline, CDR1 is SGHTS and CDR2 is YDEGEE. V was clipped by 1 base and J by 7 bases, with 12 bases between them. CDR3: CASSLQGISNSPLHF. CDR3 nucleotide sequence: TGTGCCAGCAGCTTGCAGGGGATATCGAATTCACCCCTCCACTTT. Supplemented by reference TRBV5-8 and TRBJ1-6, the full variable domain reads EAGVTQSPTHLIKTRGQQATLRCSPISGHTSVYWYQQALGLGLQFLLWYDEGEERNRGNFPPRFSGRQFPNYSSELNVNALELEDSALYLCASSLQGISNSPLHFGNGTRLTVT.

This chain connects TRBV28 to TRBJ1-1; D gene ambiguous. The CDR3 has 12 amino acids. V dropped 7 bases and J dropped 1 base, with 7 bases sitting between them. The V gene's germline CDR1 is MDHEN and CDR2 SYDVKM. CDR3 sequence reads: CASIAANTEAFF. CDR3 sequence (DNA): TGTGCCAGCATCGCGGCGAACACTGAAGCTTTCTTT.

The chain's CDR3 is CASSARARGWTFF. In DNA, the CDR3 is TGTGCCAGCAGCGCTAGGGCCCGGGGATGGACTTTCTTT. The J gene is TRBJ1-1, the V gene TRBV7-9; D unresolved. Germline values: CDR1 SEHNR, CDR2 FQNEAQ (reference sequence). The V gene lost 5 bases and the J gene lost 12 bases, with 19 bases spanning the gap. The CDR3 loop spans 13 amino acids.

For the CDR3, the DNA is TGTGCCAGCAGCGTAGCCCCTAGCGGGGACAACAATGAGCAGTTCTTC. Translation: CASSVAPSGDNNEQFF. The chain couples TRBV9 to TRBJ2-1; 9 bases match TRBD2. V shed 0 bases and J 5 bases; nucleotides not matched to a gene: 6. Germline lookup yields CDR1 SGDLS and CDR2 YYNGEE. This CDR3 comprises 16 residues. Supplemented by reference TRBV9 and TRBJ2-1, the full variable domain reads DSGVTQTPKHLITATGQRVTLRCSPRSGDLSVYWYQQSLDQGLQFLIQYYNGEERAKGNILERFSAQQFPDLHSELNLSSLELGDSALYFCASSVAPSGDNNEQFFGPGTRLTVL.

The chain is built from TRBV5-5 and TRBJ1-3; no clear D gene. CDR3 length: 15 amino acids. CDR1 and CDR2 from the germline V gene are SGHKS and YYEKEE (reference sequence). The V gene lost 4 bases and the J gene lost 0 bases, with 11 bases spanning the gap. The CDR3 coding sequence is TGTGCCAGCAGCATGAGACGGGACTCTGGAAACACCATATATTTT. It encodes CASSMRRDSGNTIYF.

The V and J genes are TRBV19 and TRBJ2-1, with 8 bases lining up with TRBD2. J was trimmed by 0 bases and V by 1 base; bases with no gene match: 5. CDR1 is LNHDA, CDR2 SQIVND, per germline (reference sequence). The CDR3 is 17 residues long. The CDR3 loop is CASSIAWAGGSYNEQFF. CDR3 in DNA: TGTGCCAGTAGTATAGCATGGGCGGGGGGCTCCTACAATGAGCAGTTCTTC.

The gene calls are TRBV28 and TRBJ1-2, with 7 bases identical to TRBD1. The CDR3 has 14 amino acids. Germline assignment: CDR1 MDHEN and CDR2 SYDVKM. V lost 5 bases to trimming and J lost 5 bases; unmatched junction nucleotides: 8. This CDR3 reads CASSDTGTVYGYTF. CDR3 nucleotides: TGTGCCAGCAGTGACACCGGGACAGTATATGGCTACACCTTC.

V usage is TRBV27 and J usage is TRBJ2-1; TRBD2 matches 10 bases. Germline trimming cut 4 bases from V and 6 bases from J; bases unmatched to any gene: 12. This CDR3 region has 17 residues. CDR1 and CDR2 from the germline V gene are MNHEY and SMNVEV (reference sequence). Here the CDR3 reads CASSSWLAGGKANEQFF. The CDR3 region has the DNA TGTGCCAGCAGTTCATGGTTAGCGGGGGGTAAGGCCAATGAGCAGTTCTTC.

V usage is TRBV2 and J usage is TRBJ1-2, with D perhaps matching TRBD1 (5 bases). CDR1 SNHLY and CDR2 FYNNEI come from the germline V gene. Trimming removed 6 bases from V and 4 bases from J, with 12 bases in between. The CDR3 runs to 13 residues. The CDR3 region is CASRPTAFYGYTF. CDR3 sequence (DNA): TGTGCCAGCAGGCCGACAGCTTTCTATGGCTACACCTTC.

The chain recombines TRBV19 with TRBJ1-4; the D gene is possibly TRBD1 (6 bases). The germline V gene encodes CDR1 LNHDA and CDR2 SQIVND (reference sequence). The V end lost 6 bases, the J end lost 4 bases, and 15 bases lay between the germline ends. The CDR3 runs 15 residues. In DNA, the CDR3 is TGTGCCAGTAGCGATTCAGGGGTGGATAATGAAAAACTGTTTTTT. It translates to CASSDSGVDNEKLFF. Full variable domain (rest looked up from reference TRBV19 and TRBJ1-4): DGGITQSPKYLFRKEGQNVTLSCEQNLNHDAMYWYRQDPGQGLRLIYYSQIVNDFQKGDIAEGYSVSREKKESFPLTVTSAQKNPTAFYLCASSDSGVDNEKLFFGSGTQLSVL.

The V gene is TRBV15, the J gene TRBJ2-5; TRBD1 matches at 7 bases. The CDR3 extends over 13 amino acids. With V trimmed by 4 bases and J by 5 bases, 4 bases remained unmatched. In germline, CDR1 is LNHNV, CDR2 YYDKDF (reference sequence). CDR3 protein: CATSTEQGETQYF. The CDR3 nucleotides read TGTGCCACCAGCACCGAACAGGGGGAGACCCAGTACTTC.

Only one count was recorded for this clone. The chain combines TRBV9 with TRBJ1-5; no reliable D call. Germline CDR1 is SGDLS and CDR2 is YYNGEE. The V end lost 0 bases, the J end lost 5 bases, and 9 bases lay between the germline ends. The CDR3 is made up of 14 amino acids. Here the CDR3 DNA reads TGTGCCAGCAGCGTAGGAGAGGGATATCAGCCCCAGCATTTT. Translating it yields CASSVGEGYQPQHF.

The chain recombines TRBV3-1 (or the pseudogene TRBV3-2) with TRBJ1-1; D gene uncertain. The CDR3 is 12 residues long. Trimming left V 0 bases short and J 8 bases short, with 7 bases between. The germline V gene encodes CDR1 LGHDT and CDR2 YNNKEL (reference sequence). This CDR3 reads CASSQDKEEAFF. CDR3 in DNA: TGTGCCAGCAGCCAAGATAAGGAGGAAGCTTTCTTT.

The chain carries TRBV18 and TRBJ1-3; D possibly corresponds to TRBD1 (6 bases). The germline CDR1 and CDR2 sequences are KGHSH and LQKENI. V shed 4 bases and J shed 0 bases, with 13 bases lying between them. The length of the CDR3 is 16 residues. The CDR3, as DNA: TGTGCCAGCTCACGGGGGGGCGAGAGCTCTGGAAACACCATATATTTT. Amino acid sequence: CASSRGGESSGNTIYF. The full variable domain, rest sourced from reference TRBV18 and TRBJ1-3, is NAGVMQNPRHLVRRRGQEARLRCSPMKGHSHVYWYRQLPEEGLKFMVYLQKENIIDESGMPKERFSAEFPKEGPSILRIQQVVRGDSAAYFCASSRGGESSGNTIYFGEGSWLTVV.

The V gene is TRBV19, the J gene TRBJ2-2; D uncertain. The CDR3 is made up of 13 amino acids. Trimming cost V 4 bases and J 6 bases, with 9 bases left between them. CDR1 and CDR2 from the germline V gene are LNHDA and SQIVND (reference sequence). This CDR3 reads CASSKRGAGELFF. The CDR3 DNA reads as TGTGCCAGTAGTAAAAGAGGTGCCGGGGAGCTGTTTTTT.

The gene calls are TRBV7-2 and TRBJ1-2; the D is unclear. The germline CDR1 and CDR2 sequences are SGHTA and FQGNSA. V lost 10 bases to trimming and J lost 3 bases, with 6 bases between them. This CDR3 comprises 10 residues. Here the CDR3 reads CATTDYGYTF. CDR3 sequence (DNA): TGTGCCACCACGGACTATGGCTACACCTTC.

The chain links TRBV5-5 to TRBJ2-1, with 8 bases fitting TRBD2. This CDR3 is 14 amino acids long. V lost 4 bases and J lost 6; bases outside the gene matches: 6. CDR1 and CDR2 (germline): SGHKS, YYEKEE (reference sequence). The CDR3 reads CASSALAETNEQFF. The CDR3 bases are TGTGCCAGCAGCGCACTAGCGGAGACCAATGAGCAGTTCTTC.

The J gene is TRBJ2-7, the V gene TRBV12-3 or TRBV12-4; D gene uncertain. Trimming left V 5 bases short and J 0 bases short, with 5 bases between. CDR3 length: 12 residues. CDR3 residues: CASSPSSYEQYF. In DNA, the CDR3 is TGTGCCAGCAGTCCCAGCTCCTACGAGCAGTACTTC.

The chain has TRBV4-2 and TRBJ1-5; D possibly corresponds to TRBD1 (5 bases). Germline lookup yields CDR1 LGHNA and CDR2 YNFKEQ. Trimming left V 0 bases short and J 6 bases short, with 12 bases between. The CDR3 length is 15 residues. The CDR3 protein is CASSQDPGRRQPQHF. In DNA form, the CDR3 reads TGTGCCAGCAGCCAAGATCCAGGGAGGCGTCAGCCCCAGCATTTT.

This sequence joins TRBV18 and TRBJ2-7, with 8 bases aligning to TRBD2. Trimming took 0 bases from V and 6 from J; bases not matched to a gene: 7. The CDR3 consists of 15 residues. CDR1 and CDR2 (germline): KGHSH, LQKENI. As DNA, the CDR3 is TGTGCCAGCTCACCACCGCGGGGGGAAGTCTCCGAGCAGTACTTC. As protein: CASSPPRGEVSEQYF.